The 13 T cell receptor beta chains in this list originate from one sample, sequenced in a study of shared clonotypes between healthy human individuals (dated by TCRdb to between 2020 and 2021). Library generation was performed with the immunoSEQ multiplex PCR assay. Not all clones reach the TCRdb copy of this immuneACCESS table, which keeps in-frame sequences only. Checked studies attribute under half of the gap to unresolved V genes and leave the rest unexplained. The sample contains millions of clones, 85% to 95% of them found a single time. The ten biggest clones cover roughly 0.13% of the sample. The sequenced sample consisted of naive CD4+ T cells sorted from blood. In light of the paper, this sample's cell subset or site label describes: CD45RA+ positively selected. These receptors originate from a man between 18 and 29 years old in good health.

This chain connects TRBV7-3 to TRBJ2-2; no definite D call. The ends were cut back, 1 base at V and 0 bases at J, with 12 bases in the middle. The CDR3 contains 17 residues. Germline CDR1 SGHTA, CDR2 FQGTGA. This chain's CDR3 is CASSLSFSGANTGELFF. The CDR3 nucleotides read TGTGCCAGCAGCTTAAGTTTTTCCGGAGCGAACACCGGGGAGCTGTTTTTT.

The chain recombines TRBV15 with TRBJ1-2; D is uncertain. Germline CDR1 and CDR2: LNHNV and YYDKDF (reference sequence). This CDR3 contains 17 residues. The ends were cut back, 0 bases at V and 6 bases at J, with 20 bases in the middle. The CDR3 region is CATSRDYWVKDVDGYTF. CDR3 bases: TGTGCCACCAGCAGAGATTATTGGGTCAAGGACGTAGATGGCTACACCTTC.

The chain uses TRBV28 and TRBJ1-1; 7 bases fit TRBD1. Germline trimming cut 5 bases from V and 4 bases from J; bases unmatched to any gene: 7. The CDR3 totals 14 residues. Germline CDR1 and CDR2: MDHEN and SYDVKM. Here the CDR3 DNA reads TGTGCCAGCAGTCCCCACAGGGGAGCCACTGAAGCTTTCTTT. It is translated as CASSPHRGATEAFF.

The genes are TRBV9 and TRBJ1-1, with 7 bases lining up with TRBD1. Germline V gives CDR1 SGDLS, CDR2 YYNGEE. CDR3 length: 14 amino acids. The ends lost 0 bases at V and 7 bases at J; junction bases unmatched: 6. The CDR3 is CASSVASRGSEAFF. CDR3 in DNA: TGTGCCAGCAGCGTAGCTTCCAGGGGGAGTGAAGCTTTCTTT.

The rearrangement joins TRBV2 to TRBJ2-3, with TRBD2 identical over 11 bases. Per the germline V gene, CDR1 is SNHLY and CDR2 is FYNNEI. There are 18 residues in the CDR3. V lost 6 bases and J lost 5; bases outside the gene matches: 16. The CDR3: CASRRFPGLADGLDTQYF. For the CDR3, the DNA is TGTGCCAGCAGAAGGTTTCCGGGACTAGCGGACGGGCTAGATACGCAGTATTTT.

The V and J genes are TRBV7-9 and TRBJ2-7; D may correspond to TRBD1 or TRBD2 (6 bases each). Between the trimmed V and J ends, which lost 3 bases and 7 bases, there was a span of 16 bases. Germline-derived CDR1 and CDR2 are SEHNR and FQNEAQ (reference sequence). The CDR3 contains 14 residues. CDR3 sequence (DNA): TGTGCCAGCAGCTTTCCGGGGGCGCTTGTGGAGCAGTACTTC. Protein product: CASSFPGALVEQYF. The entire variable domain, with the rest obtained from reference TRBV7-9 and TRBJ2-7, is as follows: DTGVSQNPRHKITKRGQNVTFRCDPISEHNRLYWYRQTLGQGPEFLTYFQNEAQLEKSRLLSDRFSAERPKGSFSTLEIQRTEQGDSAMYLCASSFPGALVEQYFGPGTRLTVT.

The CDR3 DNA sequence: TGTGCCAGCAGCCAAGAGTCCCAGGGGTACAATGAGCAGTTCTTC. Translating it yields CASSQESQGYNEQFF. V is TRBV4-2 and J is TRBJ2-1; D is perhaps TRBD1 (6 bases). V lost 0 bases to trimming and J lost 4 bases, with 10 bases between them. The CDR3 length is 15 residues. Germline CDR1 reads LGHNA; CDR2 reads YNFKEQ.

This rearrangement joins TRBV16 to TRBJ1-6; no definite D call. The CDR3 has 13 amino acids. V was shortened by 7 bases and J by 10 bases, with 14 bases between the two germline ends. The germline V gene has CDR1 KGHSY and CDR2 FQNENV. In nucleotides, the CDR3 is TGTGCCAGCACCAGGACGGAGAGATCACCCCTCCACTTT. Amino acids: CASTRTERSPLHF.

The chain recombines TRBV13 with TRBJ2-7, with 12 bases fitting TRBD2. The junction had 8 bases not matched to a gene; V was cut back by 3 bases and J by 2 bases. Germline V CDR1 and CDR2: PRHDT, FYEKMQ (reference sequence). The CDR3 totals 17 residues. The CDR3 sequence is CASSFLLAGGPPYEQYF. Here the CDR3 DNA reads TGTGCCAGCAGCTTCCTACTAGCGGGGGGCCCCCCCTACGAGCAGTACTTC.

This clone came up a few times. CDR3 sequence: CAWSRRKEGQPQHF. For the CDR3, the DNA is TGTGCCTGGAGTCGCCGAAAGGAGGGACAGCCCCAGCATTTT. This chain joins TRBV30 and TRBJ1-5; the D is unclear. In germline, CDR1 is GTSNPN, CDR2 SVGIG (reference sequence). The CDR3 extends over 14 amino acids. Between the trimmed V and J ends, which lost 2 bases and 7 bases, there was a span of 15 bases.

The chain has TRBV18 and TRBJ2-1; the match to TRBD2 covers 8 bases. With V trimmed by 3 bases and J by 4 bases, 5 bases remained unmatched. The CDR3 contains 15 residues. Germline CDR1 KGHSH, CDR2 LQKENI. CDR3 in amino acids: CASSPPSGPYNEQFF. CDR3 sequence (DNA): TGTGCCAGCTCACCCCCTAGCGGGCCGTACAATGAGCAGTTCTTC. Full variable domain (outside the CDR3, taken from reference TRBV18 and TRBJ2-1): NAGVMQNPRHLVRRRGQEARLRCSPMKGHSHVYWYRQLPEEGLKFMVYLQKENIIDESGMPKERFSAEFPKEGPSILRIQQVVRGDSAAYFCASSPPSGPYNEQFFGPGTRLTVL.

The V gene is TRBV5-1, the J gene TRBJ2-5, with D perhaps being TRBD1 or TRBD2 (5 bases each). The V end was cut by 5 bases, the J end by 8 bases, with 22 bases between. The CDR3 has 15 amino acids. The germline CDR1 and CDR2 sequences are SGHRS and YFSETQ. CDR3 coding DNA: TGCGCCAGCAGGTATCTCCGGGACCCAACGTATACCCAGTACTTC. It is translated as CASRYLRDPTYTQYF.

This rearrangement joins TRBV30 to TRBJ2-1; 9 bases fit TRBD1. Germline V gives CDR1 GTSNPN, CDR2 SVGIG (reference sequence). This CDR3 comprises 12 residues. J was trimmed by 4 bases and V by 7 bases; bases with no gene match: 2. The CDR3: CASGQGYNEQFF. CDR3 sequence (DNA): TGTGCCTCGGGACAGGGTTACAATGAGCAGTTCTTC.